The text below deals with one T cell receptor beta chain. Its antigen is not known. This sample is drawn from a study of tumor-infiltrating lymphocytes in localized non-small cell lung cancer. Regarding the study as a whole: Technical variation could not be separated from intratumor heterogeneity here. T-cell fraction did not differ between immunotypes IM1 and IM2.

Generated by immunoSEQ multiplex PCR, the TCRdb table keeps only in-frame clones and is missing some. The data hold approximately 14,000 clones, with around 72% observed a single time. The germline V gene has CDR1 MGHRA and CDR2 YSYEKL. The CDR3 runs 14 residues. The V segment lost 4 bases and the J segment 7 bases; nucleotides outside the gene matches: 2. The sequence came from a human donor with non-small cell lung cancer. The chain has TRBV4-1 and TRBJ1-6, with 9 positions matching TRBD1. Source material: uninvolved lung tissue not adjacent to the tumor. Written as DNA, the CDR3 is TGCGCCAGCAGCCTTGGACAGGGGAATTCACCCCTCCACTTT. Translating gives CASSLGQGNSPLHF.